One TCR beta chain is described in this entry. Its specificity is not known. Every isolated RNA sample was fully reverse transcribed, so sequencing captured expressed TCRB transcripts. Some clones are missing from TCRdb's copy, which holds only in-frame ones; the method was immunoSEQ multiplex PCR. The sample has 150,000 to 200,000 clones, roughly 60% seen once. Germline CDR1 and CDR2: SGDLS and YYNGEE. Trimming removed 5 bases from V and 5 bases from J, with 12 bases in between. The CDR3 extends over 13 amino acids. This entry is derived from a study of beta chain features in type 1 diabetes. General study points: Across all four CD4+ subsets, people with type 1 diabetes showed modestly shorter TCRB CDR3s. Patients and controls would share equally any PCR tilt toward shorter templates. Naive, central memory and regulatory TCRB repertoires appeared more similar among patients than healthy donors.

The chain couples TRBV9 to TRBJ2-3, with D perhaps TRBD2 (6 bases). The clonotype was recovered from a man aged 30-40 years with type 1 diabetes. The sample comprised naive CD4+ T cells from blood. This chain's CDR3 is CASRRVAEDTQYF. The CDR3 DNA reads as TGTGCCAGCAGGAGGGTAGCGGAAGATACGCAGTATTTT.